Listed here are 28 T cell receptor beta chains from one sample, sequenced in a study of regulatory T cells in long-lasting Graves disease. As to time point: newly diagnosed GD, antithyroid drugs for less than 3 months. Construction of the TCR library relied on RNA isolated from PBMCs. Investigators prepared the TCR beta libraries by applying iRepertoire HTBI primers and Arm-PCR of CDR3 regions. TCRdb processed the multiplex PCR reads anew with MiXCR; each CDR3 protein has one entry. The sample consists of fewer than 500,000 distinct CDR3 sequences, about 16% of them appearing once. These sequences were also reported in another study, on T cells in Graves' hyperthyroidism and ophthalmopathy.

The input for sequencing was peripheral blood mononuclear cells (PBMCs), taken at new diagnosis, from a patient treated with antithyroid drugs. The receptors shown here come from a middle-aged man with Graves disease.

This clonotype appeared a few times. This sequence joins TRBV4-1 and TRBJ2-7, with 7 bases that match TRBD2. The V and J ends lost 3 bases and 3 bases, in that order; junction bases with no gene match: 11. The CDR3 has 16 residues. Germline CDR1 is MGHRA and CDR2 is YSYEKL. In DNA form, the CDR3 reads TGCGCCAGCAGCCACTACCTGGGGGGGATCATCTACGAGCAGTACTTC. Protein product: CASSHYLGGIIYEQYF.

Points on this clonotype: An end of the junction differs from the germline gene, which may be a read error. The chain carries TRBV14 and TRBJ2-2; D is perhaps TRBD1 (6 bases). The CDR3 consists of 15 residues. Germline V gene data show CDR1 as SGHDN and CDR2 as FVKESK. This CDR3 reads CASSHNRVDTGELFF. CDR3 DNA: TGTGCCAGCAGCCACAACAGGGTGGACACCGGAGAGCTGTTTTTT.

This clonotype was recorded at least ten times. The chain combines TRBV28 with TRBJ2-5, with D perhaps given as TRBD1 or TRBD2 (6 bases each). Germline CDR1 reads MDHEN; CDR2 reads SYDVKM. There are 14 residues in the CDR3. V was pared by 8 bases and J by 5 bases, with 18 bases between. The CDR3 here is CASLAWGAGETQYF. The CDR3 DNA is TGTGCCAGCCTCGCTTGGGGGGCGGGTGAGACCCAGTACTTC.

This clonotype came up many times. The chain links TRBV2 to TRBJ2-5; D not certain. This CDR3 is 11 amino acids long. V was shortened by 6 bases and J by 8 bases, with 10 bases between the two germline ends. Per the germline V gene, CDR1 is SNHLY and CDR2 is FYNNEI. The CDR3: CASRRRDTQYF. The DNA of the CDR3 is TGTGCCAGCAGAAGGCGAGATACCCAGTACTTC.

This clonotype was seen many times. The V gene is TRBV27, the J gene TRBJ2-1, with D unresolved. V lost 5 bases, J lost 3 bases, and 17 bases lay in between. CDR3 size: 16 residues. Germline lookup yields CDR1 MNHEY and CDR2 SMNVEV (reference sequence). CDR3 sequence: CASSVKGDRNYNEQFF. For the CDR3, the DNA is TGTGCCAGCAGTGTAAAAGGAGATAGAAACTACAATGAGCAGTTCTTC.

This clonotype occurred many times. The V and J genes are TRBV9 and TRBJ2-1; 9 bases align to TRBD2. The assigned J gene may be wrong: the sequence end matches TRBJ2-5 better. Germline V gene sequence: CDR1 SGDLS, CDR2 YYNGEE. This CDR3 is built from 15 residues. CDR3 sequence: CASSVSGSRQETQYF. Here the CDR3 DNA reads TGTGCCAGCAGCGTTAGCGGGAGTAGACAAGAGACCCAGTACTTC.

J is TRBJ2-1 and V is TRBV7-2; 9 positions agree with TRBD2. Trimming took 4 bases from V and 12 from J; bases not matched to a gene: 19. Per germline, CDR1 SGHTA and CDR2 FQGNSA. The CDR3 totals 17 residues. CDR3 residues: CASSSQLGGLARRGQFF. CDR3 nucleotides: TGTGCCAGCAGCTCCCAACTGGGGGGACTAGCCCGCCGGGGGCAGTTCTTC. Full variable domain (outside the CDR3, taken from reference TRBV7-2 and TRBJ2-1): GAGVSQSPSNKVTEKGKDVELRCDPISGHTALYWYRQSLGQGLEFLIYFQGNSAPDKSGLPSDRFSAERTGGSVSTLTIQRTQQEDSAVYLCASSSQLGGLARRGQFFGPGTRLTVL.

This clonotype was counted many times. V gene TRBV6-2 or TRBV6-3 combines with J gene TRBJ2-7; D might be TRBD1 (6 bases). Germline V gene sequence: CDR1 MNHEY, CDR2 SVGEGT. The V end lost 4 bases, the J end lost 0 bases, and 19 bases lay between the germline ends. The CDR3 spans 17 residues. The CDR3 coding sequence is TGTGCCAGCAGTTCCGTTAGGACAGTTGAATACTCCTACGAGCAGTACTTC. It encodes CASSSVRTVEYSYEQYF.

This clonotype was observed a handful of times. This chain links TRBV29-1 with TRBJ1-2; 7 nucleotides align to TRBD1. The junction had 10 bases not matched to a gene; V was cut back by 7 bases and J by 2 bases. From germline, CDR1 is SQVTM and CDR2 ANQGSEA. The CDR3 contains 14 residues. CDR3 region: CSAGYRDRNYGYTF. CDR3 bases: TGCAGCGCGGGGTACCGGGACAGAAACTATGGCTACACCTTC.

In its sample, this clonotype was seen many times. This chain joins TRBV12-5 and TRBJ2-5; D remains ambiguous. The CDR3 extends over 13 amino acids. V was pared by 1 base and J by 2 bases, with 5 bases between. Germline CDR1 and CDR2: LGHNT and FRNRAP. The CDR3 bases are TGTGCTAGTGGTTTGGGGACGCAAGAGACCCAGTACTTC. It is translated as CASGLGTQETQYF.

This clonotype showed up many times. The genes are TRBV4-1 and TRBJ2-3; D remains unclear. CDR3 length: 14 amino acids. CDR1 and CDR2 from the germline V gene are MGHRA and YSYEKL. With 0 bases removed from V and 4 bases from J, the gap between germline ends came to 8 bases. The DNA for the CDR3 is TGCGCCAGCAGCCAAGAAAGGGTTGCAGATACGCAGTATTTT. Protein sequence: CASSQERVADTQYF.

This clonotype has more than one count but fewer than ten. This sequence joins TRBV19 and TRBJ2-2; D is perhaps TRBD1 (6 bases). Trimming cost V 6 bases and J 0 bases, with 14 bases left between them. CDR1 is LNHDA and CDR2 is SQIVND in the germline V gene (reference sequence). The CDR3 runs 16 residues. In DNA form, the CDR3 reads TGTGCCAGTAGGGTTACAGGGAGAGCGAACACCGGGGAGCTGTTTTTT. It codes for CASRVTGRANTGELFF.

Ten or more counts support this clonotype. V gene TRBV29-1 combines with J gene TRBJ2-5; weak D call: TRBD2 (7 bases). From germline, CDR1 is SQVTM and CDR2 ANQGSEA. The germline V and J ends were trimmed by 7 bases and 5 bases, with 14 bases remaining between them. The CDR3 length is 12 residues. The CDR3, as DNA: TGCAGCGGCACCCGCGGGGGCGAGACCCAGTACTTC. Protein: CSGTRGGETQYF.

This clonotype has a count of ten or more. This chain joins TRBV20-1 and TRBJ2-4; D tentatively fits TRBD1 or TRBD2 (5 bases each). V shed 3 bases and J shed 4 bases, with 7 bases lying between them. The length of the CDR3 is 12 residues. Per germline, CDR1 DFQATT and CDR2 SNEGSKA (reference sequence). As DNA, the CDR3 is TGCAGTGCTAGTTGGGGGAAAAACATTCAGTACTTC. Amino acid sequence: CSASWGKNIQYF.

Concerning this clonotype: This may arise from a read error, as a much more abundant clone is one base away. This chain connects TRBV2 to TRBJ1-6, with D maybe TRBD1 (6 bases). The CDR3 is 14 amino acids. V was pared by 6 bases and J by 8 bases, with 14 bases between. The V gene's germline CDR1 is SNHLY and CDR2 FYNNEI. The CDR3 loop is CASRREGVHSPLHF. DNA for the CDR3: TGTGCCAGCAGGCGCGAGGGGGTTCATTCACCCCTCCACTTT.

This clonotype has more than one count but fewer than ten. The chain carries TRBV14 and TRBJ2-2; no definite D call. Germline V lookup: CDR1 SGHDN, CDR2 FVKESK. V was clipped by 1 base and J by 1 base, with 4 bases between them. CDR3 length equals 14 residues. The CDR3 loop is CASSQVLNTGELFF. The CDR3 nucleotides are TGTGCCAGCAGCCAAGTGCTGAACACCGGGGAGCTGTTTTTT.

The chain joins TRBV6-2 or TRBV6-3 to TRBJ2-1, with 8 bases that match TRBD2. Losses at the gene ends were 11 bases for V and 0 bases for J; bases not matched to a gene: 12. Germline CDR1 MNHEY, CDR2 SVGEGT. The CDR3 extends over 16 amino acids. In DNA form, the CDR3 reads TGTGCCCCAAGGGCGGTTAGCGGGGACTCCTACAATGAGCAGTTCTTC. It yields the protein CAPRAVSGDSYNEQFF.

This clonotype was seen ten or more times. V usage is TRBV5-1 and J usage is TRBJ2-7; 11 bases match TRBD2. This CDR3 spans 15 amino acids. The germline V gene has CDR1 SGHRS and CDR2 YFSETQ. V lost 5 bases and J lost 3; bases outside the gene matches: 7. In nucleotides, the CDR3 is TGCGCCAGCAGACTCGGGACTAGCGGATACTACGAGCAGTACTTC. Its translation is CASRLGTSGYYEQYF.

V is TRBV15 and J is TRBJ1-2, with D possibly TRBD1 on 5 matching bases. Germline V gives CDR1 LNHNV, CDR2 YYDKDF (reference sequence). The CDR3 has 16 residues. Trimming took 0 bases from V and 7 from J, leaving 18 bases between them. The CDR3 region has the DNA TGTGCCACCAGCAGAGATCCAGGGAGGGTAAAAGGTGGCTACACCTTC. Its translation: CATSRDPGRVKGGYTF.

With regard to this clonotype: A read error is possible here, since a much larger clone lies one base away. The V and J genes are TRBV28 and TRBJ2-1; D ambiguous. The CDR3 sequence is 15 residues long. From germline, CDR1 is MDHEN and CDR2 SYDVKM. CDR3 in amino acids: CVSESKGRVLSEQFF. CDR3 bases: TGTGTCAGCGAGTCCAAGGGCCGAGTTTTATCTGAGCAGTTCTTC.

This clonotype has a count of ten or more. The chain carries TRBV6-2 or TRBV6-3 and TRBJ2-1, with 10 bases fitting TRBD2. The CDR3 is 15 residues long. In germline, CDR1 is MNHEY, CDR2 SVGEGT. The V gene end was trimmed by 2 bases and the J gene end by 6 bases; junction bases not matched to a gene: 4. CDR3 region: CASSYASGRSNEQFF. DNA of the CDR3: TGTGCCAGCAGTTACGCTAGCGGGAGAAGCAATGAGCAGTTCTTC.

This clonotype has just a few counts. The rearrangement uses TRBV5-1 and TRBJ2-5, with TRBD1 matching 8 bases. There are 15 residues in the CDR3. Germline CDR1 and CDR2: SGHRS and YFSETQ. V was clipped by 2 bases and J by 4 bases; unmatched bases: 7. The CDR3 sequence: CASSFTGGLSETQYF. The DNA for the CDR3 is TGCGCCAGCAGCTTTACAGGGGGACTCTCAGAGACCCAGTACTTC. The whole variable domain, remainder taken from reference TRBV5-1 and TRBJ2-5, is KAGVTQTPRYLIKTRGQQVTLSCSPISGHRSVSWYQQTPGQGLQFLFEYFSETQRNKGNFPGRFSGRQFSNSRSEMNVSTLELGDSALYLCASSFTGGLSETQYFGPGTRLLVL.

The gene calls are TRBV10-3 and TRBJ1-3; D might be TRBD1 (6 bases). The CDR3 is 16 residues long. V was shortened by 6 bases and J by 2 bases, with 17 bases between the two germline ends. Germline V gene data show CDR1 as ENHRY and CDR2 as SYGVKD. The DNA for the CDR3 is TGTGCCATCAGAGCCGGGACAAGCCCGGCTGGAAACACCATATATTTT. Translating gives CAIRAGTSPAGNTIYF.

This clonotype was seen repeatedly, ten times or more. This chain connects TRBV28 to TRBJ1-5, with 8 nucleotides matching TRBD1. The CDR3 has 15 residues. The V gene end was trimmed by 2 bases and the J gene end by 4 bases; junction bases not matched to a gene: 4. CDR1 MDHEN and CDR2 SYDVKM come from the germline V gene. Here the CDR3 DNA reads TGTGCCAGCAGTTTAGGGGACAGGTTTAATCAGCCCCAGCATTTT. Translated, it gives CASSLGDRFNQPQHF.

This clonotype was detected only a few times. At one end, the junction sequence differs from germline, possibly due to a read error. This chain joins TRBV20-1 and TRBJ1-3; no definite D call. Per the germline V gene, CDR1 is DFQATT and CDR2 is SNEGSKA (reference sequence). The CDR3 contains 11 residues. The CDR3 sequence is CTAISGNTIYF. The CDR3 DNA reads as TGTACAGCTATCTCTGGAAACACCATATATTTT.

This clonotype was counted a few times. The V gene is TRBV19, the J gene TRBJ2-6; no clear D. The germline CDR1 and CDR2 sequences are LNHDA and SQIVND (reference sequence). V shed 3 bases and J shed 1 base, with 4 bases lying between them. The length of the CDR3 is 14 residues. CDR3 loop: CASSIGSGANVLTF. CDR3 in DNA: TGTGCCAGTAGTATTGGTTCTGGGGCCAACGTCCTGACTTTC. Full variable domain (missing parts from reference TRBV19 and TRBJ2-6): DGGITQSPKYLFRKEGQNVTLSCEQNLNHDAMYWYRQDPGQGLRLIYYSQIVNDFQKGDIAEGYSVSREKKESFPLTVTSAQKNPTAFYLCASSIGSGANVLTFGAGSRLTVL.

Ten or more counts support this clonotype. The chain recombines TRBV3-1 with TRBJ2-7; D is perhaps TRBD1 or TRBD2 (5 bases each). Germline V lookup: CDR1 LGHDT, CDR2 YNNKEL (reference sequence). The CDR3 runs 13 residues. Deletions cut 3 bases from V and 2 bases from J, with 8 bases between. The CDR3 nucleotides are TGTGCCAGCAGCCACGGGGCGACCTACGAGCAGTACTTC. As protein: CASSHGATYEQYF.

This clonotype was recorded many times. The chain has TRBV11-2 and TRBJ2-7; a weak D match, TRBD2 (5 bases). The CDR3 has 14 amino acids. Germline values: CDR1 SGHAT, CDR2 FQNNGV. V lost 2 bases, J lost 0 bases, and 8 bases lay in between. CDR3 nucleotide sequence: TGTGCCAGCAGCTTATGGGAGAGCTCCTACGAGCAGTACTTC. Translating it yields CASSLWESSYEQYF.